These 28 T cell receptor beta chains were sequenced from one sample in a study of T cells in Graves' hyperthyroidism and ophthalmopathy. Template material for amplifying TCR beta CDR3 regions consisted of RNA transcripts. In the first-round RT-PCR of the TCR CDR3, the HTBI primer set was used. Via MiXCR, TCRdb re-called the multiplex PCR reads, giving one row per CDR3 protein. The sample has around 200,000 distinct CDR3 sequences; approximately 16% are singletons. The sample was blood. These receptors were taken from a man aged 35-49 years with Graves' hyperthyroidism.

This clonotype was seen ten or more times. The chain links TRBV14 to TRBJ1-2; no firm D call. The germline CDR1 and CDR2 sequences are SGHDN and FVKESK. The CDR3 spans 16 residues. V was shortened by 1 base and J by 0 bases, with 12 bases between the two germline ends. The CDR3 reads CASSQVGQRTNYGYTF. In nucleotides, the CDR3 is TGTGCCAGCAGCCAAGTTGGGCAGCGGACTAACTATGGCTACACCTTC.

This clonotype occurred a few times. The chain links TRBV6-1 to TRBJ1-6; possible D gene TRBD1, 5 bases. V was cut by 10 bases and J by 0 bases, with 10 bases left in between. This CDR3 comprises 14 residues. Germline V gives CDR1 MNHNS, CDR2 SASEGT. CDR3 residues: CATRQSSYNSPLHF. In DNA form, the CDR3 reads TGTGCCACCAGACAGAGCTCCTATAATTCACCCCTCCACTTT.

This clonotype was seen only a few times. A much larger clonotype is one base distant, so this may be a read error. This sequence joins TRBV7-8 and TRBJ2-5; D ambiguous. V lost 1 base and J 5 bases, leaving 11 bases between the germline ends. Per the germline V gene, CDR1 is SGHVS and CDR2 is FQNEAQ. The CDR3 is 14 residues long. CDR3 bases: TGTGCCAGCAGCTTAGGCAGGCGAAGGGAGACCCAGTACTTC. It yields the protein CASSLGRRRETQYF.

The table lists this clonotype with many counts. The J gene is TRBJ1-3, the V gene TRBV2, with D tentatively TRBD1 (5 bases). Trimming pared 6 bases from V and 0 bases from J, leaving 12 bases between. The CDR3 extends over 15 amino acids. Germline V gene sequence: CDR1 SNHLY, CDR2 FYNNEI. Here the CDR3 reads CASRTGLNSGNTIYF. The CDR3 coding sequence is TGTGCCAGCAGAACAGGACTGAACTCTGGAAACACCATATATTTT.

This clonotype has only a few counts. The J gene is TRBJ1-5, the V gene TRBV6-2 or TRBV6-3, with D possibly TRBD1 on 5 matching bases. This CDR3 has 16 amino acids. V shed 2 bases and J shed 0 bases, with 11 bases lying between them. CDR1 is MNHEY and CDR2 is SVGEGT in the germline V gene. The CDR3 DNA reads TGTGCCAGCAGTTACCGTCGACAGTATAGCAATCAGCCCCAGCATTTT. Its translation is CASSYRRQYSNQPQHF.

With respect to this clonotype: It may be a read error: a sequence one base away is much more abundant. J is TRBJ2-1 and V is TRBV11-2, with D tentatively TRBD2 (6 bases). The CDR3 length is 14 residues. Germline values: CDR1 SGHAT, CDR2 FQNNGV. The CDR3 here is CAGSLEGRYNEQFF. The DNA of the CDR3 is TGTGCCGGCAGCTTGGAGGGGCGCTACAATGAGCAGTTCTTC.

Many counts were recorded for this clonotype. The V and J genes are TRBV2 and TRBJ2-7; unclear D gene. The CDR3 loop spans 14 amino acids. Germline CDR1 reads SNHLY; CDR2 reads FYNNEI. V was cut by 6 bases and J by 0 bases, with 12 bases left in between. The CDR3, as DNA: TGTGCCAGCAGAGGCCAGAGAAGCTCCTACGAGCAGTACTTC. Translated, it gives CASRGQRSSYEQYF. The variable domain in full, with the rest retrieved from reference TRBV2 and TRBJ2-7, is EPEVTQTPSHQVTQMGQEVILRCVPISNHLYFYWYRQILGQKVEFLVSFYNNEISEKSEIFDDQFSVERPDGSNFTLKIRSTKLEDSAMYFCASRGQRSSYEQYFGPGTRLTVT.

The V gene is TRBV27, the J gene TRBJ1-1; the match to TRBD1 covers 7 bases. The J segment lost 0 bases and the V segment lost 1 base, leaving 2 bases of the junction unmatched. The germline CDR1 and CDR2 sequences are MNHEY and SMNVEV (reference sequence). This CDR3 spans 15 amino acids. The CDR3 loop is CASSLWDSLNTEAFF. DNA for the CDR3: TGTGCCAGCAGTTTATGGGACAGTCTGAACACTGAAGCTTTCTTT.

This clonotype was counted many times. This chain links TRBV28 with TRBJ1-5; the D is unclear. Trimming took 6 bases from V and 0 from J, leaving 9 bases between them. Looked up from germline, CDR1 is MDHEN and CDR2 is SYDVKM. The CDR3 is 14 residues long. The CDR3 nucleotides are TGTGCCAGCAGCCTCGGGAATAGCAATCAGCCCCAGCATTTT. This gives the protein CASSLGNSNQPQHF.

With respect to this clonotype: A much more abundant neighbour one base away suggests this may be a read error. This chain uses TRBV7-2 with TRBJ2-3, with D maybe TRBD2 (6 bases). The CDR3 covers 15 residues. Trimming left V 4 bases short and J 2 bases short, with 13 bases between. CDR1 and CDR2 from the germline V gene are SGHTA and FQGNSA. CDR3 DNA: TGTGCCAGCAGCTCAGATGGCGGGACCACAGATACGCAGTATTTT. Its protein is CASSSDGGTTDTQYF.

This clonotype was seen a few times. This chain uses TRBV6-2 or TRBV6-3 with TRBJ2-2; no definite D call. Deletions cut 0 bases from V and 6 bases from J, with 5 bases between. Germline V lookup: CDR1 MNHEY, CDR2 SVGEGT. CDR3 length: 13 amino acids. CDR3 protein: CASSYSVPGELFF. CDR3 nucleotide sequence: TGTGCCAGCAGTTACTCGGTCCCCGGGGAGCTGTTTTTT.

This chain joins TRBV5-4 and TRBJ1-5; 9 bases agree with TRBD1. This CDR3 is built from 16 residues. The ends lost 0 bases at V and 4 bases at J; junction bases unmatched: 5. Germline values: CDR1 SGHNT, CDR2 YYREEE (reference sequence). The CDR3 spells CASSLGTGALNQPQHF. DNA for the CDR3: TGTGCCAGCAGCTTGGGGACAGGGGCCCTAAATCAGCCCCAGCATTTT.

CDR3 sequence: CASSPQGSNQPQHF. The CDR3 bases are TGCGCCAGCAGCCCACAGGGGAGCAATCAGCCCCAGCATTTT. The chain recombines TRBV5-1 with TRBJ1-5, with 7 nucleotides matching TRBD1. The V and J ends lost 4 bases and 1 base, in that order; junction bases with no gene match: 2. This CDR3 comprises 14 residues. The germline V gene has CDR1 SGHRS and CDR2 YFSETQ.

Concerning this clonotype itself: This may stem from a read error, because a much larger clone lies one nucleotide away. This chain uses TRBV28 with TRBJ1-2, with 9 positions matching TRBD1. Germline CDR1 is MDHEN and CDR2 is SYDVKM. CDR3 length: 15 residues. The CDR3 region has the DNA TGTGCCAGCAGAAATCCGGGACAGGGAAGCTATGACTACACCTTC. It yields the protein CASRNPGQGSYDYTF.

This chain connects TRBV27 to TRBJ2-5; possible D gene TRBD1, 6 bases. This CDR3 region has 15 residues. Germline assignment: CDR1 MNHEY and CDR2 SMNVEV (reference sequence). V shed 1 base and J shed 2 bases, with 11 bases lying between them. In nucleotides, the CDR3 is TGTGCCAGCAGTTTATGGGCACAGGGACAAGAGACCCAGTACTTC. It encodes CASSLWAQGQETQYF.

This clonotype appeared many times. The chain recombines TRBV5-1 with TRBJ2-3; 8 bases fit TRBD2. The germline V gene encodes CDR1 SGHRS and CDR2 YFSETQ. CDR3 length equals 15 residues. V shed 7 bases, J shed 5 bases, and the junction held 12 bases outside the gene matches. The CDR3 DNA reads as TGCGCCAGCGTCGGAGGAGCGGGGGCGGTAGATACGCAGTATTTT. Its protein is CASVGGAGAVDTQYF.

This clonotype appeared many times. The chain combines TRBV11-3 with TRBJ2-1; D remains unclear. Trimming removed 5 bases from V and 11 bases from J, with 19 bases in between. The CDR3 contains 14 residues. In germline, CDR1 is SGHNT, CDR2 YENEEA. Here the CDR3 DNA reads TGTGCCAGCAGCCCAGTTCGGTCGTCCCTTCAGCAGTTCTTC. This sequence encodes CASSPVRSSLQQFF.

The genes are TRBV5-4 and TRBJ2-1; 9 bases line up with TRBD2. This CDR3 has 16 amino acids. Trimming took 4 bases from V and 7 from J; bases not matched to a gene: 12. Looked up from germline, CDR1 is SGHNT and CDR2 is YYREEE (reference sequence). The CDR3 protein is CASSKTSGDYGNEQFF. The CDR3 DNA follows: TGTGCCAGCAGCAAGACTAGCGGTGACTATGGGAATGAGCAGTTCTTC.

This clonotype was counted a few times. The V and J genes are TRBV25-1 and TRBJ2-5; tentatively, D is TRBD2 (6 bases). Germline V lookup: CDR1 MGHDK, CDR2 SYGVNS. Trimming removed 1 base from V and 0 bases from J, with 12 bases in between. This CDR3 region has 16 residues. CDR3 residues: CASSELAESHQETQYF. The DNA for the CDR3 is TGTGCCAGCAGTGAATTAGCGGAGTCCCACCAAGAGACCCAGTACTTC.

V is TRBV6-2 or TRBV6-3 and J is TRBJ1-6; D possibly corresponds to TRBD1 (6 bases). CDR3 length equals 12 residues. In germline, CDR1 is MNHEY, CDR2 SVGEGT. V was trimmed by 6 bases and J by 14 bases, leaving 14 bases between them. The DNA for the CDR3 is TGTGCCAGCAGGAAGGACAGCCTAACCCTCCACTTT. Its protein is CASRKDSLTLHF.

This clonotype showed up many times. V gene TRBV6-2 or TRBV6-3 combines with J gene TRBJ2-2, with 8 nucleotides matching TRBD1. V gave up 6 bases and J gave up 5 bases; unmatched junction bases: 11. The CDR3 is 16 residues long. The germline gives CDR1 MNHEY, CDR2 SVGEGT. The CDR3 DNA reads TGTGCCAGCAGACCCCAGGGGGCAAAAGGGACCGGGGAGCTGTTTTTT. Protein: CASRPQGAKGTGELFF.

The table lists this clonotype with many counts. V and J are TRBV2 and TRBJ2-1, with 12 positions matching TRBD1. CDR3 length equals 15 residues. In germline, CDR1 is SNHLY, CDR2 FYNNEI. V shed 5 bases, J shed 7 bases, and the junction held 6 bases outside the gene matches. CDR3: CASSNWDRGQNEQFF. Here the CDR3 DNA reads TGTGCCAGCAGTAACTGGGACAGGGGGCAGAATGAGCAGTTCTTC.

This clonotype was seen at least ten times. DNA for the CDR3: TGTGCCAGCAGCGTACTCACAGGGTTCAATGAGCAGTTCTTC. This translates into CASSVLTGFNEQFF. The V call is TRBV9, the J call TRBJ2-1, with D perhaps matching TRBD1 (6 bases). The V end was cut by 1 base, the J end by 6 bases, with 11 bases between. Germline assignment: CDR1 SGDLS and CDR2 YYNGEE. The CDR3 loop spans 14 amino acids.

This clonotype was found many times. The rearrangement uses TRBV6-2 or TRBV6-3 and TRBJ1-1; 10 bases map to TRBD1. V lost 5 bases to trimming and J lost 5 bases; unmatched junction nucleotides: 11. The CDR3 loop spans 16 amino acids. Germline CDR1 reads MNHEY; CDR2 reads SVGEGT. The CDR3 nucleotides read TGTGCCAGCAGTACCGATCGACAGGGGGCGAGGACTGAAGCTTTCTTT. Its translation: CASSTDRQGARTEAFF.

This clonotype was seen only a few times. The CDR3 loop is CASSIGGTGGNQPQHF. The CDR3 DNA follows: TGTGCCAGTAGTATAGGGGGTACAGGGGGTAATCAGCCCCAGCATTTT. The chain recombines TRBV19 with TRBJ1-5; 8 nucleotides align to TRBD1. V gave up 1 base and J gave up 4 bases; unmatched junction bases: 6. This CDR3 is built from 16 residues. From germline, CDR1 is LNHDA and CDR2 SQIVND (reference sequence).

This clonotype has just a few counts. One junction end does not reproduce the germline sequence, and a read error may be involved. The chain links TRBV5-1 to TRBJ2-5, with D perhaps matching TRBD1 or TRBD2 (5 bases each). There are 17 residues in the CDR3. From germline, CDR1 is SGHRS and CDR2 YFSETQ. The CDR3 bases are TGTGCCAGCAGCTTGAGGGGAACCGGGCCTAGAGGGTTGGCCCAGTACTTC. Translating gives CASSLRGTGPRGLAQYF.

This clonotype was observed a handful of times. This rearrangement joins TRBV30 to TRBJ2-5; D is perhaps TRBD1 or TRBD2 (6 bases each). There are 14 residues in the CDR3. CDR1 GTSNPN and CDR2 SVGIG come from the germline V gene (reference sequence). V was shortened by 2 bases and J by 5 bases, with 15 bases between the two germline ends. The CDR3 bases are TGTGCCTGGAGTAAGGGGGGAGGACAGGAGACCCAGTACTTC. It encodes CAWSKGGGQETQYF.

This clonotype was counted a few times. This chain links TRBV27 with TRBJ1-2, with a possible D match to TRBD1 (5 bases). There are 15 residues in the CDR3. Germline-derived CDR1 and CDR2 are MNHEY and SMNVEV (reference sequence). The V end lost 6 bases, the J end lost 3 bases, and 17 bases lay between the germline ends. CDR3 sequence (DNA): TGTGCCAGCAGAAAAGGCTCGGGGGGGGACTATGGCTACACCTTC. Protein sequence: CASRKGSGGDYGYTF.